This T cell receptor (beta chain) is drawn from a study of T cells in Graves' hyperthyroidism and ophthalmopathy. Of note for this clonotype: One junction end does not reproduce the germline sequence, and a read error may be involved.

A lack of ophthalmopathy progression within 18 months defined stable Graves' hyperthyroidism. The study based diagnoses on clinical symptoms, serum thyroxine and TRAb, thyroid ultrasound and orbital computed tomography. Cells are PBMCs isolated from about 10 ml of fresh blood. Amplified TCR beta CDR3 regions derived from RNA transcripts. First-round RT-PCR with HTBI primers amplified the TCR CDR3 region. MiXCR, run by TCRdb on the multiplex PCR reads, gives a single entry per CDR3 protein. The data contain around 300,000 distinct CDR3 sequences, roughly an eighth of them singletons. CDR1 LNHDA and CDR2 SQIVND come from the germline V gene (reference sequence). This CDR3 spans 13 amino acids.

This receptor was identified in a woman in her 40s with Graves' hyperthyroidism. Specimen: blood. V is TRBV19 and J is TRBJ1-5; D unresolved. This CDR3 reads CHNVGKSNQPQHF. In nucleotides, the CDR3 is TGCCACAACGTCGGCAAAAGCAATCAGCCCCAGCATTTT.